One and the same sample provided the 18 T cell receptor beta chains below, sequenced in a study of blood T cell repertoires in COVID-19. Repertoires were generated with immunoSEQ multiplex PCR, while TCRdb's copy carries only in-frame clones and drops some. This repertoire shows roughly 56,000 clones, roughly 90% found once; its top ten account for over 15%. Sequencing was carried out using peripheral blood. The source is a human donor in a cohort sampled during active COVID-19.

Here the CDR3 reads CAISVGWESGGELFF. The CDR3 DNA is TGTGCCATCAGTGTTGGATGGGAGAGCGGCGGGGAGCTGTTTTTT. The gene calls are TRBV10-3 and TRBJ2-2, with TRBD2 as a possible D gene (5 bases). Trimming pared 4 bases from V and 7 bases from J, leaving 16 bases between. Germline CDR1 is ENHRY and CDR2 is SYGVKD. The CDR3 runs to 15 residues.

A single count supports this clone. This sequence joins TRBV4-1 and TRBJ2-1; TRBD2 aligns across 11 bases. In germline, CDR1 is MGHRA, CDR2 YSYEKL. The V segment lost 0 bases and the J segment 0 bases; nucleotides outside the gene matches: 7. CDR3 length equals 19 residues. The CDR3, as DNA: TGCGCCAGCAGCCAAGATCCTAGCGGGGGGCCCTTCTCCTACAATGAGCAGTTCTTC. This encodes CASSQDPSGGPFSYNEQFF.

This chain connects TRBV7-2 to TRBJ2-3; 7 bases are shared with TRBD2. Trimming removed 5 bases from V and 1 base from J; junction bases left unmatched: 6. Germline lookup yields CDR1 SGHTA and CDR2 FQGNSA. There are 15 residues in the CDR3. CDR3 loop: CASSPDGRRTDTQYF. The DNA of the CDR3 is TGTGCCAGCAGCCCGGACGGGAGGCGCACAGATACGCAGTATTTT.

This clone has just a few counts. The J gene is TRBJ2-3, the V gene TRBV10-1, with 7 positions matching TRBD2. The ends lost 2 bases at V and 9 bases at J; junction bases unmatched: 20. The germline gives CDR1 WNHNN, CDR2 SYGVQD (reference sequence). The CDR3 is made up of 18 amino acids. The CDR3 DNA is TGCGCCAGCAGTGAGGGAGACCTCGGGACTAATAGATGGGTGACGCAGTATTTT. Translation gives CASSEGDLGTNRWVTQYF.

This CDR3 reads CASCSKGQEDNEQFF. CDR3 sequence (DNA): TGTGCCAGTTGCTCTAAGGGGCAGGAAGACAATGAGCAGTTCTTC. The chain links TRBV19 to TRBJ2-1, with D possibly TRBD1 on 5 matching bases. The CDR3 is 15 amino acids. The ends were cut back, 8 bases at V and 5 bases at J, with 19 bases in the middle. Germline CDR1 reads LNHDA; CDR2 reads SQIVND (reference sequence).

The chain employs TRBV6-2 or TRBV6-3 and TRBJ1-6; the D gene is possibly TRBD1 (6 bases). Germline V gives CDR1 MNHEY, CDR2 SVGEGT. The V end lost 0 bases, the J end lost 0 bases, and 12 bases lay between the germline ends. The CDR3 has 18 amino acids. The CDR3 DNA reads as TGTGCCAGCAGTTACTCGAACAGGGCGAGCTCCTATAATTCACCCCTCCACTTT. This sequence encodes CASSYSNRASSYNSPLHF.

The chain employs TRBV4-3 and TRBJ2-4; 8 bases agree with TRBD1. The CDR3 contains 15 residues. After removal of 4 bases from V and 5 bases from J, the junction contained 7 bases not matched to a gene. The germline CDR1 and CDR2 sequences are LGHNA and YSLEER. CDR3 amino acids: CASSPTLTGENIQYF. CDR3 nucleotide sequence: TGCGCCAGCAGCCCCACTCTGACAGGGGAAAACATTCAGTACTTC.

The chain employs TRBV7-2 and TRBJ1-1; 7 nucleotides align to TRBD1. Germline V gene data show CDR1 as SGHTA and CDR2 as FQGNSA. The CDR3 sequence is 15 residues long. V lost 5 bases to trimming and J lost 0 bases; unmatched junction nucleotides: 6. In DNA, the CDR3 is TGTGCCAGCAGCCCCCGAGGGGGCATGAACACTGAAGCTTTCTTT. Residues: CASSPRGGMNTEAFF.

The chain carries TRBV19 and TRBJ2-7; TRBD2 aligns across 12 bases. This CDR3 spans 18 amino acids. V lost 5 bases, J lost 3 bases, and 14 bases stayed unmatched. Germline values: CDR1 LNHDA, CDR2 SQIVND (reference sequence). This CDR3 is CASSAYAPLAGGIYEQYF. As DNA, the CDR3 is TGTGCCAGTAGTGCCTATGCCCCTCTAGCGGGGGGGATCTACGAGCAGTACTTC.

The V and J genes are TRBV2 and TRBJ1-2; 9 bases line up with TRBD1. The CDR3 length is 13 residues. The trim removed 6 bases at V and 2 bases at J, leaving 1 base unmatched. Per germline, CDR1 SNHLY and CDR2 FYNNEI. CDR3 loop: CASRGQGNYGYTF. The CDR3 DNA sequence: TGTGCCAGCAGAGGACAGGGGAACTATGGCTACACCTTC. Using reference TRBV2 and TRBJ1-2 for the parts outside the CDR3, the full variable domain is EPEVTQTPSHQVTQMGQEVILRCVPISNHLYFYWYRQILGQKVEFLVSFYNNEISEKSEIFDDQFSVERPDGSNFTLKIRSTKLEDSAMYFCASRGQGNYGYTFGSGTRLTVV.

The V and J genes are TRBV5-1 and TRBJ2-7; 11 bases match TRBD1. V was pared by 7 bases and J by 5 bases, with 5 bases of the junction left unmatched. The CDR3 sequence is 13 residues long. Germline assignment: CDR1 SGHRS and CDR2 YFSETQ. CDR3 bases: TGCGCCAGCCGGGGGACAGGGGGGCACGAGCAGTACTTC. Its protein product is CASRGTGGHEQYF.

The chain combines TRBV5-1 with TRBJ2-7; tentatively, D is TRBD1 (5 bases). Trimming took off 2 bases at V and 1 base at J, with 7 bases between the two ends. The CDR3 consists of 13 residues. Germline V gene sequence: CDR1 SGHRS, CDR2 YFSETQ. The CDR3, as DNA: TGCGCCAGCAGCTTACGACAGTCCTACGAGCAGTACTTC. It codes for CASSLRQSYEQYF. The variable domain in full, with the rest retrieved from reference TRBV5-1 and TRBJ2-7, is KAGVTQTPRYLIKTRGQQVTLSCSPISGHRSVSWYQQTPGQGLQFLFEYFSETQRNKGNFPGRFSGRQFSNSRSEMNVSTLELGDSALYLCASSLRQSYEQYFGPGTRLTVT.

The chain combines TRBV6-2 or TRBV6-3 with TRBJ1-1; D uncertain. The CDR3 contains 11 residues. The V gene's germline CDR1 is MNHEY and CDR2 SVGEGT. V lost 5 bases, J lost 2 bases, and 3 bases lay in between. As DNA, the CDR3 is TGTGCCAGCAGTACTAACACTGAAGCTTTCTTT. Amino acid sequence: CASSTNTEAFF.

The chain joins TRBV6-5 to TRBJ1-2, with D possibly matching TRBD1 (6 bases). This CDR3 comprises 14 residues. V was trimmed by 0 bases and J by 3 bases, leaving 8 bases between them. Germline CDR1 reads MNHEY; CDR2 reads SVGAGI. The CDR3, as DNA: TGTGCCAGCAGTTACTCTGACAGGTACTATGGCTACACCTTC. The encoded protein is CASSYSDRYYGYTF.

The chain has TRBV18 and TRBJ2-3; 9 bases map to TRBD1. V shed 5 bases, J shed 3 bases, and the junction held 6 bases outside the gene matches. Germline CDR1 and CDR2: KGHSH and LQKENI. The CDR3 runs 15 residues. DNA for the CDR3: TGTGCCAGCTCAGCCGGGACAGGGTCGACAGATACGCAGTATTTT. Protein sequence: CASSAGTGSTDTQYF.

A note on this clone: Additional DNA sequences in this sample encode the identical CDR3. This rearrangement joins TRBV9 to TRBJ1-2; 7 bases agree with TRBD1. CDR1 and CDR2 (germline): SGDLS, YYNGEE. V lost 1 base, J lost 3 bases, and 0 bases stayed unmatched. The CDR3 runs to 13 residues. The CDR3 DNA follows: TGTGCCAGCAGCGTACAGGGGGACTATGGCTACACCTTC. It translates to CASSVQGDYGYTF.

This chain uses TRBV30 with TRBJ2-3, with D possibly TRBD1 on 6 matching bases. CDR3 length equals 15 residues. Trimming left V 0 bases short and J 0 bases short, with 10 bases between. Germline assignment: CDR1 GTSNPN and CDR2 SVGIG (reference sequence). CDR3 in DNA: TGTGCCTGGAGTGTACGCAGGGGAAGCACAGATACGCAGTATTTT. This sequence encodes CAWSVRRGSTDTQYF.

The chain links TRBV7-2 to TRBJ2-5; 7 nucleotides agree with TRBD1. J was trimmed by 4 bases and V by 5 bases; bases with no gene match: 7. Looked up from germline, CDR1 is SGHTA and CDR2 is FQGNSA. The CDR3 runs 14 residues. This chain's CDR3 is CASSTGQETETQYF. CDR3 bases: TGTGCCAGCAGCACAGGACAGGAAACAGAGACCCAGTACTTC.